These 2 T cell receptor beta chains share one sample of origin, sequenced in a study of esophageal squamous cell carcinoma under preoperative chemotherapy. Stated time point: after preoperative PTX-NDP chemotherapy. Via MiXCR, TCRdb re-called the PCR reads, giving one row per CDR3 protein. The data show 15,000 to 20,000 distinct CDR3 sequences, roughly 50% seen once. This sample was taken from a patient given preoperative chemotherapy. These receptors came from a human donor with esophageal squamous cell carcinoma. The donor label of this sample is uncertain.

By share, this clonotype counts as medium-sized (0.01 to 0.1%). Possible read error: a much larger clone is one base away. This chain links TRBV27 with TRBJ2-1; D not certain. The end of the DNA fits TRBJ2-7 better, so the J call may be wrong. Germline V CDR1 and CDR2: MNHEY, SMNVEV (reference sequence). The CDR3 totals 15 residues. As DNA, the CDR3 is TGTGCCAGCAGTTTCAGAGCGAACTCCTACAATGAGCAGTACTTC. This sequence encodes CASSFRANSYNEQYF.

This clonotype has ten or more counts. The rearrangement links TRBV7-8 to TRBJ2-2, with 10 bases aligning to TRBD2. V trimming: 1 base; J trimming: 7 bases; junction bases outside the gene matches: 9. Germline V gene data show CDR1 as SGHVS and CDR2 as FQNEAQ. The CDR3 totals 17 residues. DNA for the CDR3: TGTGCCAGCAGCTTAGTCCCTGGGACTAGCGTTGGCGGGGAGCTGTTTTTT. Protein sequence: CASSLVPGTSVGGELFF.